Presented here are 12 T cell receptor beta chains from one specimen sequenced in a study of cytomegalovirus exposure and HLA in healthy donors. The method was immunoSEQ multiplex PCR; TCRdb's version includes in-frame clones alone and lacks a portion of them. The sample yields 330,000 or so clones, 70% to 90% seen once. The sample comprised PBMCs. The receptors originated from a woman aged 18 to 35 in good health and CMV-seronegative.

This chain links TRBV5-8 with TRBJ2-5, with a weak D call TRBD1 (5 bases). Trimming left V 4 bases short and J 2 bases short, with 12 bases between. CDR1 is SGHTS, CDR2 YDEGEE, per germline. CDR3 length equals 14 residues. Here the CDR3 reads CASSPADRQETQYF. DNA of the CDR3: TGTGCCAGCAGCCCGGCCGACAGACAAGAGACCCAGTACTTC.

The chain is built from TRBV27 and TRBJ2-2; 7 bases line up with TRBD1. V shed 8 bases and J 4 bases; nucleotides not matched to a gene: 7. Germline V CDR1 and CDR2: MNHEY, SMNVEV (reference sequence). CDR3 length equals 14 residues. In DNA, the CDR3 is TGTGCCAGCCAGGGACAGAGGGGCACCGGGGAGCTGTTTTTT. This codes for CASQGQRGTGELFF.

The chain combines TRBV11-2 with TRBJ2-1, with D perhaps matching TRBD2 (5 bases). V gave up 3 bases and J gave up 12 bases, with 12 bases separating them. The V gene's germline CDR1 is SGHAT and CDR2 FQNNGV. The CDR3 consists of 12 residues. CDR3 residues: CASSFGSLGQFF. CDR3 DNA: TGTGCCAGCAGCTTTGGGAGTTTGGGGCAGTTCTTC.

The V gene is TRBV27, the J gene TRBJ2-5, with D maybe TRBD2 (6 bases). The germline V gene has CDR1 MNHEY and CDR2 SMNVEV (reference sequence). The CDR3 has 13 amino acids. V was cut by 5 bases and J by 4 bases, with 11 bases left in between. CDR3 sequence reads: CASSPTTRETQYF. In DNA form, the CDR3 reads TGTGCCAGCAGTCCGACGACTAGAGAGACCCAGTACTTC.

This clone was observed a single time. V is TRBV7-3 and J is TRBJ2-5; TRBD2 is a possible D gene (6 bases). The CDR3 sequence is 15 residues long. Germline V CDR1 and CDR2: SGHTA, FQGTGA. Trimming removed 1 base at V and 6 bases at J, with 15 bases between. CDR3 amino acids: CASSLMSSGVQTQYF. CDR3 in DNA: TGTGCCAGCAGCTTAATGAGTAGCGGAGTACAGACCCAGTACTTC.

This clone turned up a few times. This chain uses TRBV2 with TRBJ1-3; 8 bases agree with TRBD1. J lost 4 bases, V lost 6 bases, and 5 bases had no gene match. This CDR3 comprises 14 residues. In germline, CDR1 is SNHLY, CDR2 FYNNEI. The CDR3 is CASRDRETGNTIYF. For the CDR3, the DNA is TGTGCCAGCAGGGACAGGGAAACAGGAAACACCATATATTTT.

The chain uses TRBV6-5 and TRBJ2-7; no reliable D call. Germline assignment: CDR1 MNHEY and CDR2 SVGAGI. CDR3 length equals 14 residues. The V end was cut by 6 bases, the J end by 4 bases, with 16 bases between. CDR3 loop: CASRTPGQRYEQYF. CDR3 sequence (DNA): TGTGCCAGCAGAACCCCTGGGCAACGGTACGAGCAGTACTTC.

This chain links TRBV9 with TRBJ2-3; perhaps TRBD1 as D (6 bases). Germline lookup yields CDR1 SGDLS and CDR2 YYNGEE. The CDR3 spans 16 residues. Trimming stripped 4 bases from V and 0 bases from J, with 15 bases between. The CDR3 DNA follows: TGTGCCAGCAGCTCAGGGGTCTACACGAGCACAGATACGCAGTATTTT. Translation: CASSSGVYTSTDTQYF.

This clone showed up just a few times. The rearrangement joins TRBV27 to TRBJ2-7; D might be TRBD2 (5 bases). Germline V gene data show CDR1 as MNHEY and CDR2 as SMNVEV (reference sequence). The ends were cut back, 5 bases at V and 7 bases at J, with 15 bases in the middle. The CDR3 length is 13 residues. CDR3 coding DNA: TGTGCCAGCAGTCCGGAGACGGGAAGGGAGCAGTACTTC. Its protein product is CASSPETGREQYF.

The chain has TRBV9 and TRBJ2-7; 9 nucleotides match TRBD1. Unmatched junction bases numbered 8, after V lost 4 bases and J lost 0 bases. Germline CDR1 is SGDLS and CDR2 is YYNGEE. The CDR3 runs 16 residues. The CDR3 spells CASSPRDRVVSYEQYF. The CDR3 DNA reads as TGTGCCAGCAGCCCTCGGGACAGGGTAGTCTCCTACGAGCAGTACTTC.

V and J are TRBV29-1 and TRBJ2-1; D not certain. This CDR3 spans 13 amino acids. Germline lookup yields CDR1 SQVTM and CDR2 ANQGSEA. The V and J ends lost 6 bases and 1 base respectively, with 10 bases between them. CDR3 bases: TGCAGCGTACCCCTAGTTTCCTACAATGAGCAGTTCTTC. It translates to CSVPLVSYNEQFF.

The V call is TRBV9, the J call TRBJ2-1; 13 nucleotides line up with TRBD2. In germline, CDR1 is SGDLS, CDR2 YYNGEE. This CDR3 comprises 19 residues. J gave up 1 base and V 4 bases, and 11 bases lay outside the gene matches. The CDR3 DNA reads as TGTGCCAGCAGCTCCTCGGGACTAGCGGGGCTCCGATCCTACAATGAGCAGTTCTTC. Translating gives CASSSSGLAGLRSYNEQFF. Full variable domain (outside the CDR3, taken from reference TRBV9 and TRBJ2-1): DSGVTQTPKHLITATGQRVTLRCSPRSGDLSVYWYQQSLDQGLQFLIQYYNGEERAKGNILERFSAQQFPDLHSELNLSSLELGDSALYFCASSSSGLAGLRSYNEQFFGPGTRLTVL.